This entry lists 15 T cell receptor beta chains sequenced from one sample in a study of vaccination effects on CD4 cells after COVID-19. The antigens for these receptors are not known. Measured with immunoSEQ multiplex PCR; TCRdb has only the in-frame clones, and not every one. The table records more than 13,000 clones, roughly three quarters of them present only once. ViraFEST assay sequencing came after antigen-specific CD4+ T cells were expanded with viral peptide pools. Cultured cells yielded isolated CD4+ T cells after less than 11 days. The individual was infected with SARS-CoV-2 between March and December 2020, as confirmed by PCR. Either the BNT162b2 or mRNA-1273 vaccine was given to participants in two doses. The sequences come from CD4+ T cells from PBMCs cultured with HCoV-NL63 spike peptides, collected after COVID-19 vaccination. These TCRs come from a human donor who had a prior SARS-CoV-2 infection.

The chain couples TRBV12-3 or TRBV12-4 to TRBJ2-1; D is undetermined. This CDR3 spans 13 amino acids. Between the trimmed V and J ends, which lost 1 base and 1 base, there was a span of 2 bases. The CDR3 nucleotides read TGTGCCAGCAGTTTAGTTTCCTACAATGAGCAGTTCTTC. Its translation: CASSLVSYNEQFF.

DNA for the CDR3: TGTGCCAGCAGCACCCAGTTGGGGGTGAGGAGGGAGACCCAGTACTTC. Protein sequence: CASSTQLGVRRETQYF. V gene TRBV7-2 combines with J gene TRBJ2-5; tentatively, D is TRBD1 or TRBD2 (5 bases each). This CDR3 has 16 residues. Germline CDR1 SGHTA, CDR2 FQGNSA. The ends were cut back, 5 bases at V and 5 bases at J, with 21 bases in the middle.

V usage is TRBV2 and J usage is TRBJ2-3, with 8 bases identical to TRBD2. The CDR3 consists of 13 residues. The germline CDR1 and CDR2 sequences are SNHLY and FYNNEI. Trimming removed 8 bases from V and 8 bases from J; junction bases left unmatched: 9. CDR3: CASSVTSVGTQYF. CDR3 in DNA: TGTGCCAGCTCCGTGACTAGCGTAGGTACGCAGTATTTT. Drawing the rest from reference TRBV2 and TRBJ2-3, the complete variable domain is EPEVTQTPSHQVTQMGQEVILRCVPISNHLYFYWYRQILGQKVEFLVSFYNNEISEKSEIFDDQFSVERPDGSNFTLKIRSTKLEDSAMYFCASSVTSVGTQYFGPGTRLTVL.

The chain combines TRBV5-1 with TRBJ1-2; TRBD1 matches at 7 bases. Germline CDR1 reads SGHRS; CDR2 reads YFSETQ. With 0 bases clipped from V and 2 bases from J, the junction kept 7 bases outside the gene matches. The CDR3 is 16 residues long. The CDR3 DNA reads as TGCGCCAGCAGCTTGGCCAAAGGGGGCGCCAACTATGGCTACACCTTC. Translated: CASSLAKGGANYGYTF.

This chain joins TRBV11-3 and TRBJ1-1; D remains unclear. Germline V gene lookup returns CDR1 SGHNT and CDR2 YENEEA. Trimming left V 0 bases short and J 5 bases short, with 10 bases between. This CDR3 region has 14 residues. In DNA, the CDR3 is TGTGCCAGCAGCTTAGACAGGTCGGTTACTGAAGCTTTCTTT. Its protein is CASSLDRSVTEAFF.

The chain links TRBV9 to TRBJ2-5; a possible D gene is TRBD2 (5 bases). Trimming took 0 bases from V and 5 from J, leaving 8 bases between them. Germline CDR1 and CDR2: SGDLS and YYNGEE. CDR3 length: 13 residues. CDR3 protein: CASSVGETETQYF. The CDR3 DNA sequence: TGTGCCAGCAGCGTAGGGGAGACGGAGACCCAGTACTTC.

This clone was recorded once. The chain carries TRBV5-6 and TRBJ1-6, with TRBD1 identical over 8 bases. V trimming: 3 bases; J trimming: 6 bases; junction bases outside the gene matches: 5. The CDR3 extends over 15 amino acids. Germline V gene data show CDR1 as SGHDT and CDR2 as YYEEEE. The CDR3 loop reads CASSSDRASNSPLHF. The CDR3 coding sequence is TGTGCCAGCAGCTCGGACAGGGCGAGTAATTCACCCCTCCACTTT.

The V and J genes are TRBV9 and TRBJ2-2, with D unresolved. The CDR3 consists of 15 residues. Trimming took off 0 bases at V and 7 bases at J, with 13 bases between the two ends. The V gene's germline CDR1 is SGDLS and CDR2 YYNGEE. Written as DNA, the CDR3 is TGTGCCAGCAGCGTAGGTCGCTCAGACGTCGGGGAGCTGTTTTTT. Amino acid sequence: CASSVGRSDVGELFF.

The chain joins TRBV3-1 (or the pseudogene TRBV3-2) to TRBJ2-7; perhaps TRBD2 as D (6 bases). CDR1 and CDR2 from the germline V gene are LGHDT and YNNKEL (reference sequence). Trimming shortened V by 3 bases and J by 3 bases, and 15 bases separated the two germline ends. The CDR3 is made up of 15 amino acids. The CDR3 loop is CASSQSLAENYEQYF. The DNA of the CDR3 is TGTGCCAGCAGCCAGAGCTTAGCGGAAAACTACGAGCAGTACTTC.

This chain links TRBV5-1 with TRBJ2-2, with D possibly TRBD2 on 6 matching bases. Germline V lookup: CDR1 SGHRS, CDR2 YFSETQ. The ends were cut back, 0 bases at V and 6 bases at J, with 9 bases in the middle. This CDR3 comprises 14 residues. The CDR3 protein is CASSLAAGSGELFF. The CDR3 coding sequence is TGCGCCAGCAGCTTGGCGGCGGGGTCCGGGGAGCTGTTTTTT.

In this sample, this clone turned up once. The CDR3 region is CASSPKVMGASGQETQYF. The CDR3 DNA follows: TGCGCCAGCAGCCCGAAGGTGATGGGGGCTAGCGGGCAAGAGACCCAGTACTTC. V is TRBV4-1 and J is TRBJ2-5, with TRBD2 identical over 8 bases. Unmatched junction bases numbered 15, after V lost 4 bases and J lost 2 bases. CDR3 length equals 18 residues. The germline gives CDR1 MGHRA, CDR2 YSYEKL.

By share, this clone counts as large (0.1 to 1%). This chain connects TRBV6-4 to TRBJ2-6; perhaps TRBD1 as D (6 bases). Trimming stripped 2 bases from V and 4 bases from J, with 24 bases between. CDR3 length equals 20 residues. Looked up from germline, CDR1 is MRHNA and CDR2 is SNTAGT. CDR3 amino acids: CASSDPKFLGALRGANVLTF. DNA for the CDR3: TGTGCCAGCAGTGACCCTAAGTTTTTGGGGGCGCTGAGGGGGGCCAACGTCCTGACTTTC.

The rearrangement joins TRBV7-6 to TRBJ1-1, with D maybe TRBD1 (5 bases). Germline V gives CDR1 SGHVS, CDR2 FNYEAQ. V lost 0 bases and J 4 bases, leaving 12 bases between the germline ends. CDR3 length equals 15 residues. CDR3: CASSLAGGARTEAFF. The CDR3 coding sequence is TGTGCCAGCAGCTTAGCGGGCGGGGCTCGCACTGAAGCTTTCTTT.

This rearrangement joins TRBV28 to TRBJ2-7, with D tentatively TRBD1 (6 bases). The V and J ends lost 7 bases and 7 bases respectively, with 17 bases between them. This CDR3 has 13 residues. In germline, CDR1 is MDHEN, CDR2 SYDVKM. DNA of the CDR3: TGTGCCAGCAAAGGGCAGGGAAGGGGGGAGCAGTACTTC. Encoded protein: CASKGQGRGEQYF.

This clone has a single count. The rearrangement links TRBV5-6 to TRBJ2-5, with 14 bases aligning to TRBD2. The CDR3 length is 15 residues. V was clipped by 7 bases and J by 4 bases; unmatched bases: 6. Germline-derived CDR1 and CDR2 are SGHDT and YYEEEE. The CDR3 reads CASCRTSGGIETQYF. In DNA, the CDR3 is TGTGCCAGCTGTCGGACTAGCGGGGGGATAGAGACCCAGTACTTC.